This T cell receptor beta chain was found in a study of Ad26.COV2.S vaccination and SARS-CoV-2 variants (TCRdb year 2021). Broadly, across the study: Donors in the vaccine arm were drawn from COV1001, a multicentre, randomized, double-blind, placebo-controlled phase I-IIa trial testing Ad26.COV2.S in healthy adults. Sequencing of the TCRbeta repertoire served to evaluate the specificity and breadth of SARS-CoV-2-reactive T cell receptors following Ad26.COV2.S vaccination. Trial participants were randomized into five groups of five, in which low-dose or high-dose Ad26.COV2.S was given once or twice, or placebo was given on both occasions. Ad26.COV2.S was administered intramuscularly at 5 x 10^10 or 1 x 10^11 viral particles, either as a single shot or as two shots given 56 days apart. The TCR-sequenced set comprised approximately 32 samples: some 19 Ad26.COV2.S vaccine recipients, 5 placebo recipients and 8 SARS-CoV-2 convalescent individuals. Investigators remained blinded to trial group allocation during experiments and outcome assessment.

The CDR3 goes from the cysteine to the phenylalanine over 11 residues. The sequence is cut down to CDR3 DNA, 33 bases in frame from base 1. As encoded in the germline V gene (reference sequence), CDR1 is GTSNPN while CDR2 is SVGIG. V gives up 5 bases and J gives up 5 bases, and the segment between their germline ends measures 7 bases. With respect to this clone: Its binding antigen is unknown. One base away there is no much larger clone; base qualities are not given.

Here is what the overall study found, with its caveats: Comparing responses between vaccine doses or regimens was not something the study was powered to do. Substantial breadth of spike-specific CD8+ and CD4+ T cell responses was reported after vaccination. The authors noted that total T cell responses may have been underestimated by the TCR breadth and depth analyses. Compared with placebo recipients, Ad26.COV2.S recipients showed higher spike-specific TCR breadth (P = 0.0014). Comparable non-spike TCR breadth was observed between vaccine and placebo recipients, consistent with only spike being contained in the vaccine.

Interpreted using the paper, the treatment or condition label stands for: around 19 received Ad26.COV2.S at low or high dose, single or two shots; about 5 received placebo; per-sample allocation not given. Repertoires of vaccine and placebo recipients were sequenced from samples taken on day 63 after the first injection. Between 29 July and 7 August 2020, Cohort 1b enrolled 20 to 30 adults aged 18-55 years at one site in Boston, USA. Ad26.COV2.S was a replication-incompetent adenovirus type 26 vector expressing a prefusion-stabilized SARS-CoV-2 spike protein from the original Wuhan strain. TCRbeta CDR3 regions were sequenced with the immunoSEQ Assay. After extraction, genomic DNA underwent amplification by bias-controlled multiplex PCR, followed by high-throughput sequencing. The source study handled its data this way. Collapsing and filtering of sequences were performed to quantify the absolute abundance of each unique TCRbeta CDR3 region. T cell fraction was estimated by normalizing TCRbeta template counts to usable DNA, with usable DNA measured through amplification of reference genes found in all nucleated cells. Repertoire TCRs were annotated as SARS-CoV-2-specific by exact matching of V gene, CDR3 amino acid sequence and J gene to a known reactive TCR set. MIRA supplied the reference SARS-CoV-2 TCR set, which was filtered for enrichment in COVID-19-positive ImmuneCODE repertoires so that public or cross-reactive TCRs were removed. Using the MIRA antigens, annotated TCRs were further analysed by specific ORF or by position within an ORF. Depth was the summed frequency of annotated unique rearrangements, while breadth was defined as annotated unique rearrangements over total unique productive rearrangements. TCR breadth was compared between groups using two-sided Wilcoxon rank-sum tests. TCRdb carries this immuneACCESS record with in-frame sequences only. Its versions omit some clonotypes, under half of them owing to an unresolved V gene in the studies checked, with the rest unexplained. Clone size and V and J calls were adopted from that table, with D and trimming inferred from the DNA. The sample has about 680,000 clones on record, 80% to 90% of them singletons. The ten largest clonotypes hold 1.5% of the sample.

The receptor's source is a person between 18 and 60 years old who received the Ad26.COV2.S COVID-19 vaccine or a placebo. The specimen comprised peripheral blood, sampled in a trial of Ad26.COV2.S vaccine versus placebo. The V gene is TRBV30 and the J gene is TRBJ1-5, with the D gene uncertain. At the DNA level, the sequence is TGTGCCTGGGGGTTGGATCAGCCCCAGCATTTT. Its protein is CAWGLDQPQHF.